A selection of T cell receptor beta chains follows, all from one sample in a study of T cell responses to AZD1222 COVID-19 vaccine. Some clones are missing from TCRdb's copy, which holds only in-frame ones; the method was immunoSEQ multiplex PCR. The repertoire has roughly 120,000 clones, around 89% of them found once; the top ten carry about 3.5%. The sample in question was peripheral blood, obtained on day 0 of AZD1222 vaccination. The origin of the receptors is an adult in good health. CDR3s include the opening cysteine and the closing phenylalanine or tryptophan. Each record gives: D gene, J gene, V gene, clone size, CDR3 DNA, CDR3 protein. A D gene is named only where the DNA matches it firmly. Only part of the rows carry a size: once, few, many, or a class if the clone is expanded.

- TRBJ1-3 TRBV5-1 - TGCGCCAGCAGCGTGGGGCCAGGGGCTTCCATATATTTT CASSVGPGASIYF
- TRBJ1-4 TRBV11-2 - TGTGCCAGCAGCTTAGAAGGAGAAAAACTGTTTTTT CASSLEGEKLFF
- TRBJ1-1 TRBV15 - TGTGCCACCAGCACCGCAACAGGGATGAACACTGAAGCTTTCTTT CATSTATGMNTEAFF
TRBD1 TRBJ1-2 TRBV13 - TGTGCCAGCACCGGGGGGACAGGGGCGAACTATGGCTACACCTTC CASTGGTGANYGYTF
TRBD1 TRBJ1-2 TRBV5-1 - TGCGCCAGCAGCTTGACGCGACAGGGTAACTATGGCTACACCTTC CASSLTRQGNYGYTF
- TRBJ1-6 TRBV9 - TGTGCCAGCAGCGTAGTCGGTTCCGATTCACCCCTCCACTTT CASSVVGSDSPLHF
TRBD1 TRBJ1-3 TRBV7-8 - TGTGCCAGCAGCCAGGACAGGGGGCGGTTTCCCATATATTTT CASSQDRGRFPIYF
TRBD2 TRBJ2-7 TRBV18 - TGTGCCAGCTCACCAAGGTCCCTAGCGGGGGGGTATTTCTACGAGCAGTACTTC CASSPRSLAGGYFYEQYF
- TRBJ2-6 TRBV28 - TGTGCCAGCAGTCCACTGTACTCTGGGGCCAACGTCCTGACTTTC CASSPLYSGANVLTF
- TRBJ2-5 TRBV19 - TGTGCCAGTAGTATGCAAGAGACCCAGTACTTC CASSMQETQYF
- TRBJ2-2 TRBV4-3 - TGCGCCAGCAGCCAGGACGGTTTGGGCACCGGGGAGCTGTTTTTT CASSQDGLGTGELFF
- TRBJ2-5 TRBV18 - TGTGCCAGCTCAGCCTACCAAGAGACCCAGTACTTC CASSAYQETQYF
- TRBJ1-1 TRBV5-4 - TGTGCCAGCAGCCCACCGACAGGAGCTGAAGCTTTCTTT CASSPPTGAEAFF
- TRBJ2-2 TRBV2 - TGTGCCAGCAGTGAGGAGGGTAACACCGGGGAGCTGTTTTTT CASSEEGNTGELFF
- TRBJ2-3 TRBV19 - TGTGCCAGTAGGACGAAAGGGGACACAGATACGCAGTATTTT CASRTKGDTDTQYF
- TRBJ1-1 TRBV5-1 - TGCGCCAGCAGCTTGGATCAGACCAACACTGAAGCTTTCTTT CASSLDQTNTEAFF
- TRBJ1-1 TRBV6-5 - TGTGCCAGCAGTTACTCGCAGGGAATAAGATACACTGAAGCTTTCTTT CASSYSQGIRYTEAFF
- TRBJ1-3 TRBV5-1 - TGCGCCAGCAGCTCAGGGGTTGGCGGAAACACCATATATTTT CASSSGVGGNTIYF
- TRBJ1-5 TRBV23-1 - TGCGCCAGCAGTCAAAGTCGGGGAAGGGGCAGTAGCAATCAGCCCCAGCATTTT CASSQSRGRGSSNQPQHF
- TRBJ1-1 TRBV25-1 - TGTGCCAGCAGTGATCCCGGGGACTACACTGAAGCTTTCTTT CASSDPGDYTEAFF
TRBD2 TRBJ2-7 TRBV6-5 - TGTGCCAGCAGCCTCAGCGGGGGCCATTACGAGCAGTACTTC CASSLSGGHYEQYF
TRBD1 TRBJ1-2 TRBV5-1 - TGCGCCAGCAGCCCGGACAGGGATGGCTACACCTTC CASSPDRDGYTF
TRBD1 TRBJ1-5 TRBV7-2 - TGTGCCAGCAGCCGGGACAGGGATCAGCCCCAGCATTTT CASSRDRDQPQHF
TRBD1 TRBJ1-1 TRBV29-1 - TGCAGCGGGGAAGGACAGGGCGGGTTGCTTGGCACTGAAGCTTTCTTT CSGEGQGGLLGTEAFF
- TRBJ1-5 TRBV20-1 - TGCAGTGCTCGTGATACGGGAACAGGGAATCAGCCCCAGCATTTT CSARDTGTGNQPQHF
- TRBJ1-2 TRBV29-1 - TGCAGCGCTACCGCAAGGAACTATGGCTACACCTTC CSATARNYGYTF
- TRBJ1-2 TRBV6-5 - TGTGCCAGCAGCACAGCAGTCTATGGCTACACCTTC CASSTAVYGYTF
TRBD1 TRBJ1-1 TRBV19 once TGTGCCAGTAGTTTCCGGACAGGTGAAGCTTTCTTT CASSFRTGEAFF
TRBD2 TRBJ2-1 TRBV18 - TGTGCCAGCTCACCTTCAGCGGGGTCAAGCTACAATGAGCAGTTCTTC CASSPSAGSSYNEQFF
- TRBJ1-2 TRBV14 - TGTGCCAGCAGCCAAGATCGCACCTATGGCTACACCTTC CASSQDRTYGYTF
- TRBJ2-1 TRBV6-2/TRBV6-3 once TGTGCCAGCAGTTACGGGGCATACGAGCAGTTCTTC CASSYGAYEQFF
- TRBJ2-4 TRBV5-5 - TGTGCCAGCAGTTCGACTCTAGCCAAAAACATTCAGTACTTC CASSSTLAKNIQYF
TRBD2 TRBJ2-1 TRBV7-9 - TGTGCCAGCAGCTTGTTAGCGGGGGCCACACTTGAGCAGTTCTTC CASSLLAGATLEQFF
- TRBJ1-2 TRBV20-1 once TGCAGTGCTAGATACGGAGGTGGCTACACCTTC CSARYGGGYTF
TRBD1 TRBJ1-2 TRBV10-3 - TGTGCCATCAGTGGTTGGGACAGTGTCAACTATGGCTACACCTTC CAISGWDSVNYGYTF
- TRBJ2-5 TRBV5-1 - TGCGCCAGCAGCTCTCACAGGATACAAGAGACCCAGTACTTC CASSSHRIQETQYF
TRBD2 TRBJ2-5 TRBV7-3 few TGTGCCAGCAGCTTAGGGCTAGCGGGGCAAGAGACCCAGTACTTC CASSLGLAGQETQYF
- TRBJ1-6 TRBV10-3 - TGTGCCATCAGTGAGTCAAAGGGACTCGGGGCGGGGAATTCACCCCTCCACTTT CAISESKGLGAGNSPLHF
- TRBJ1-2 TRBV14 - TGTGCCAGCAGCCAAGAAAAGGGGAACTCACCATATAATGGCTACACCTTC CASSQEKGNSPYNGYTF
- TRBJ2-7 TRBV7-9 large TGTGCCAGCAGCCCCCCGACGGGGTCCTACGAGCAGTACTTC CASSPPTGSYEQYF
- TRBJ2-7 TRBV15 - TGTGCCACCAGCAGAGATAAGGGGGACCACTACGAGCAGTACTTC CATSRDKGDHYEQYF
- TRBJ1-6 TRBV6-4 - TGTGCCAGCAGTGACTCTGGGGAACGGTCACCCCTCCACTTT CASSDSGERSPLHF
- TRBJ2-3 TRBV18 - TGTGCCAGCTCACCTTCGGGCGGTACGCAGTATTTT CASSPSGGTQYF
TRBD1 TRBJ1-2 TRBV7-3 - TGTGCCAGCAGCTTAAGACCGGGACAGGGTGACTACACCTTC CASSLRPGQGDYTF
- TRBJ1-6 TRBV7-3 once TGTGCCAGCAGCCGGTGGGGGATCTATAATTCACCCCTCCACTTT CASSRWGIYNSPLHF
- TRBJ1-1 TRBV6-2/TRBV6-3 - TGTGCCAGCAGTTACTCAACTGAAGCTTTCTTT CASSYSTEAFF